Listed below are T cell receptor beta chains from one sample, sequenced in a study of blood T cell repertoires in COVID-19. Clones were sequenced by immunoSEQ multiplex PCR, and TCRdb holds only the in-frame ones, with some missing. This table holds 140,000 or so clones, approximately 84% found once. The sequenced sample consisted of peripheral blood. The receptors come from a human donor with acute or convalescent COVID-19. The donor label of this sample is uncertain. Each CDR3 is given with its conserved first and last residue. The order of the fields is J gene, D gene, clone size, V gene, CDR3 protein, CDR3 DNA. A D gene is named only where the DNA matches it firmly. Expanded clones get a size class; other rows say once, few or many, or leave the size out.

TRBJ2-1,-,-,TRBV3-1/TRBV3-2,CASSHARANEQFF,TGTGCCAGCAGCCATGCCAGGGCCAATGAGCAGTTCTTC
TRBJ2-7,-,-,TRBV28,CASSLAGTPTYEQYF,TGTGCCAGCAGTTTAGCTGGGACACCGACCTACGAGCAGTACTTC
TRBJ2-3,TRBD2,few,TRBV5-1,CASSLGTSGKGDTQYF,TGCGCCAGCAGCTTGGGGACTAGCGGGAAGGGAGATACGCAGTATTTT
TRBJ2-3,TRBD1,-,TRBV30,CAWTTAPGQGGDTQYF,TGTGCCTGGACCACCGCCCCGGGACAGGGTGGTGATACGCAGTATTTT
TRBJ1-2,-,-,TRBV3-1/TRBV3-2,CASRPWRRTNYGYTF,TGTGCCAGCAGACCCTGGAGGAGGACTAACTATGGCTACACCTTC
TRBJ1-2,TRBD1,-,TRBV5-1,CASSGTGDNYGYTF,TGCGCCAGCAGCGGGACAGGGGATAACTATGGCTACACCTTC
TRBJ1-2,TRBD1,-,TRBV19,CASSGGQPPYGYTF,TGTGCCAGTAGTGGGGGACAGCCTCCCTATGGCTACACCTTC
TRBJ2-5,-,-,TRBV7-3,CASSQAPQETQYF,TGTGCCAGCAGCCAGGCCCCTCAAGAGACCCAGTACTTC
TRBJ2-3,-,-,TRBV7-3,CASSSRTSTDTQYF,TGTGCCAGCAGCTCCCGGACTAGCACAGATACGCAGTATTTT
TRBJ2-2,TRBD2,-,TRBV28,CASSGLDGELFF,TGTGCCAGCAGTGGACTAGACGGGGAGCTGTTTTTT
TRBJ1-2,-,-,TRBV11-2,CASSLRAGAYTF,TGTGCCAGCAGCTTGAGGGCTGGAGCCTACACCTTC
TRBJ1-1,-,-,TRBV28,CASSMGGFNTEAFF,TGTGCCAGTAGCATGGGGGGGTTTAACACTGAAGCTTTCTTT
TRBJ2-2,TRBD1,once,TRBV5-8,CASSPGTTGGTGELFF,TGTGCCAGCAGCCCGGGGACGACAGGGGGTACCGGGGAGCTGTTTTTT
TRBJ1-2,-,-,TRBV5-1,CASSLSRSGYTF,TGCGCCAGCAGCTTATCACGGAGTGGCTACACCTTC
TRBJ2-5,-,-,TRBV11-2,CASSFTVQETQYF,TGTGCCAGCAGCTTTACAGTCCAAGAGACCCAGTACTTC
TRBJ1-3,-,-,TRBV30,CAWNKARNTIYF,TGTGCCTGGAATAAAGCTCGAAACACCATATATTTT
TRBJ1-2,-,-,TRBV5-1,CASSVWNRDGYTF,TGCGCCAGCAGCGTGTGGAACAGGGATGGCTACACCTTC
TRBJ2-2,-,once,TRBV6-4,CASSDSGLSNTGELFF,TGTGCCAGCAGTGACTCTGGCCTGTCGAACACCGGGGAGCTGTTTTTT
TRBJ1-1,-,-,TRBV18,CASSPPGDRTEAFF,TGTGCCAGCTCACCGCCAGGGGATCGGACTGAAGCTTTCTTT
TRBJ2-3,-,-,TRBV7-2,CASSLGLVVTDTQYF,TGTGCCAGCAGCTTAGGCCTAGTTGTCACAGATACGCAGTATTTT
TRBJ2-7,TRBD1,few,TRBV13,CASSPPGTGLAGEQYF,TGTGCCAGCAGCCCCCCCGGGACAGGATTGGCGGGAGAGCAGTACTTC
TRBJ2-2,TRBD2,-,TRBV6-4,CASSDFGGDTGELFF,TGTGCCAGCAGTGACTTCGGGGGGGACACCGGGGAGCTGTTTTTT
TRBJ1-2,TRBD1,-,TRBV18,CASLTSRQGDGYTF,TGTGCCAGCCTAACCAGTCGACAGGGTGATGGCTACACCTTC
TRBJ1-3,-,once,TRBV5-1,CASSGGASGNTIYF,TGCGCCAGCAGTGGTGGGGCCTCTGGAAACACCATATATTTT
TRBJ1-1,TRBD1,-,TRBV7-9,CASSLGQGDTEAFF,TGTGCCAGCAGCTTAGGACAGGGGGACACTGAAGCTTTCTTT
TRBJ1-1,-,-,TRBV7-9,CASSLAPGGAFF,TGTGCCAGCAGCTTAGCCCCAGGTGGGGCTTTCTTT
TRBJ2-7,TRBD1,-,TRBV28,CASSPETYDRGYEQYF,TGTGCCAGCAGTCCCGAAACCTACGACAGGGGATACGAGCAGTACTTC
TRBJ2-5,-,-,TRBV5-6,CASSWSVGLGGQETQYF,TGTGCCAGCAGCTGGAGTGTGGGGCTGGGGGGACAAGAGACCCAGTACTTC
TRBJ1-4,-,-,TRBV21-1,CASSTRGGPEDLLNEKLFF,TGTGCCAGCAGCACCCGGGGGGGGCCTGAAGACTTACTTAATGAAAAACTGTTTTTT
TRBJ2-3,-,once,TRBV6-5,CASSYVTGGTDTQYF,TGTGCCAGCAGTTACGTAACGGGGGGCACAGATACGCAGTATTTT
TRBJ1-6,-,few,TRBV7-2,CASSLEGAVNNSPLHF,TGTGCCAGCAGCTTAGAAGGGGCTGTTAATAATTCACCCCTCCACTTT
TRBJ1-4,TRBD1,-,TRBV12-5,CASGLGTGGKLFF,TGTGCTAGTGGTTTAGGCACAGGGGGAAAACTGTTTTTT
TRBJ1-2,-,-,TRBV6-2/TRBV6-3,CASSKTGSYGYTF,TGTGCCAGCAGTAAAACAGGGTCGTATGGCTACACCTTC
TRBJ2-4,-,-,TRBV7-2,CASSLEPVLAKNIQYF,TGTGCCAGCAGCTTAGAACCAGTTCTAGCCAAAAACATTCAGTACTTC
TRBJ2-1,TRBD1,-,TRBV6-6,CASSDRDRVYNEQFF,TGTGCCAGCAGTGACCGGGACAGGGTCTACAATGAGCAGTTCTTC
TRBJ2-1,-,once,TRBV5-4,CASTPGGGPLLEQFF,TGTGCCAGCACCCCTGGGGGGGGGCCTTTGCTCGAGCAGTTCTTC
TRBJ2-5,TRBD2,-,TRBV15,CATSRGLAGGPTETQYF,TGTGCCACCAGCAGGGGATTAGCGGGAGGGCCAACAGAGACCCAGTACTTC
TRBJ1-1,-,-,TRBV28,CASSPRNREAFF,TGTGCCAGCAGCCCTAGGAACAGGGAAGCTTTCTTT
TRBJ1-2,-,-,TRBV10-3,CAISNIMEGYTF,TGTGCCATCAGTAATATTATGGAGGGCTACACCTTC
TRBJ2-1,TRBD1,-,TRBV5-5,CASSLRGNRDRVNNEQFF,TGTGCCAGCAGCTTGAGGGGGAACCGGGACAGGGTCAACAATGAGCAGTTCTTC
TRBJ1-4,-,-,TRBV7-2,CASSLARAKGEKLFF,TGTGCCAGCAGCTTAGCCAGGGCAAAGGGTGAAAAACTGTTTTTT
TRBJ2-1,TRBD2,-,TRBV7-3,CASSPGGTMGYNEQFF,TGTGCCAGCAGCCCCGGCGGGACTATGGGCTACAATGAGCAGTTCTTC
TRBJ2-1,-,-,TRBV6-6,CASSYQGSSYNEQFF,TGTGCCAGCAGTTACCAGGGGAGCTCCTACAATGAGCAGTTCTTC
TRBJ1-6,TRBD1,-,TRBV5-4,CASSWDRGMDSPLHF,TGTGCCAGCAGCTGGGACAGGGGCATGGACTCACCCCTCCACTTT
TRBJ1-6,TRBD1,once,TRBV29-1,CSVGQGNNSPLHF,TGCAGCGTCGGACAGGGGAATAATTCACCCCTCCACTTT
TRBJ2-3,-,-,TRBV5-4,CASSDGLDRGRDTQYF,TGTGCCAGCAGCGACGGACTAGATAGGGGGAGGGATACGCAGTATTTT
TRBJ2-1,TRBD2,-,TRBV7-2,CASSLAPGGNYNEQFF,TGTGCCAGCAGCTTAGCGCCGGGGGGGAATTACAATGAGCAGTTCTTC
TRBJ1-2,TRBD1,-,TRBV6-5,CASSSGQGDGYTF,TGTGCCAGCAGTTCCGGACAGGGGGATGGCTACACCTTC
TRBJ2-5,-,once,TRBV29-1,CSVSRQDSQETQYF,TGCAGCGTTAGCCGACAGGACTCACAAGAGACCCAGTACTTC
TRBJ2-1,-,-,TRBV7-3,CASSLTARDGEQFF,TGTGCCAGCAGCTTGACAGCCAGGGATGGCGAGCAGTTCTTC
TRBJ1-5,-,-,TRBV19,CASTLTWGGSNQPQHF,TGTGCCAGTACCCTCACTTGGGGGGGGAGCAATCAGCCCCAGCATTTT
TRBJ1-4,TRBD1,-,TRBV18,CASSPGTAQKLFF,TGTGCCAGCTCACCTGGGACAGCCCAAAAACTGTTTTTT
TRBJ2-1,-,-,TRBV3-1/TRBV3-2,CASSQESGWGGRNEQFF,TGTGCCAGCAGCCAAGAAAGTGGGTGGGGGGGCCGCAATGAGCAGTTCTTC
TRBJ1-2,TRBD1,few,TRBV6-5,CASSPLGTAPGGYTF,TGTGCCAGCAGCCCCCTTGGGACAGCTCCAGGCGGCTACACCTTC
TRBJ1-2,TRBD1,-,TRBV10-3,CAIRVPGQGATGNYGYTF,TGTGCCATCAGAGTACCCGGACAGGGGGCAACGGGAAACTATGGCTACACCTTC
TRBJ2-1,-,-,TRBV2,CASSDRTVYNEQFF,TGTGCCAGCAGTGACCGGACAGTCTATAATGAGCAGTTCTTC
TRBJ2-5,TRBD1,few,TRBV2,CASGGQLQETQYF,TGTGCCAGCGGGGGACAGCTCCAAGAGACCCAGTACTTC
TRBJ2-3,TRBD2,-,TRBV7-2,CASSFRQRGSTDTQYF,TGTGCCAGCAGCTTCCGTCAGCGGGGGTCCACAGATACGCAGTATTTT
TRBJ1-6,-,-,TRBV5-1,CASSLGEGLSAPLHF,TGCGCCAGCAGCTTGGGGGAGGGCCTATCCGCACCCCTCCACTTT
TRBJ1-5,-,-,TRBV4-3,CASSQALGSNQPQHF,TGCGCCAGCAGCCAGGCTCTAGGAAGCAATCAGCCCCAGCATTTT